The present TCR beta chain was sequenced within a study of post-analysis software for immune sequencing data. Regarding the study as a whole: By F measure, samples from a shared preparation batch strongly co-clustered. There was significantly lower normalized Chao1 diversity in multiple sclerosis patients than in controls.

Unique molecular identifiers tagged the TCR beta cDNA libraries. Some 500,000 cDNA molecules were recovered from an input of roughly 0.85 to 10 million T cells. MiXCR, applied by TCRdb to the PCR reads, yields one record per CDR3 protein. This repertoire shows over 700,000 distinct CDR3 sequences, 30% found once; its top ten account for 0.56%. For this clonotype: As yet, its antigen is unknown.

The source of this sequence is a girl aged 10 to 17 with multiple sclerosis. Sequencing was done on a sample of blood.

CDR3 sequence reads: CATSESGRGNIQYF. The CDR3, as DNA: TGTGCCACCAGTGAGTCAGGGAGAGGAAACATTCAGTACTTC. The chain combines TRBV24-1 with TRBJ2-4; the D gene could be TRBD1 or TRBD2 (5 bases each). V gave up 4 bases and J gave up 6 bases, with 12 bases separating them. CDR1 is KGHDR, CDR2 SFDVKD, per germline. The CDR3 has 14 amino acids.